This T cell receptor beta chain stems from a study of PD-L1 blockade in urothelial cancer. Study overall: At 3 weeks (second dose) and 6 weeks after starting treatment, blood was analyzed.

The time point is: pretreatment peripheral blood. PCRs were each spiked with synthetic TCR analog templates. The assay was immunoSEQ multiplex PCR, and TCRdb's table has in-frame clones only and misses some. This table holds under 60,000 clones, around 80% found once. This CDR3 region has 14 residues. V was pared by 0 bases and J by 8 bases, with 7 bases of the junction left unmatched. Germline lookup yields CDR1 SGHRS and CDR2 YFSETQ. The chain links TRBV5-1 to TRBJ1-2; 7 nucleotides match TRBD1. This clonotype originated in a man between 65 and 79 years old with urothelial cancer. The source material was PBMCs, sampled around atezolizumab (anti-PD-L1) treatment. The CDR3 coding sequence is TGCGCCAGCAGCTTGGAAGGGACAGAGAGCGGCTACACCTTC. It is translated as CASSLEGTESGYTF.